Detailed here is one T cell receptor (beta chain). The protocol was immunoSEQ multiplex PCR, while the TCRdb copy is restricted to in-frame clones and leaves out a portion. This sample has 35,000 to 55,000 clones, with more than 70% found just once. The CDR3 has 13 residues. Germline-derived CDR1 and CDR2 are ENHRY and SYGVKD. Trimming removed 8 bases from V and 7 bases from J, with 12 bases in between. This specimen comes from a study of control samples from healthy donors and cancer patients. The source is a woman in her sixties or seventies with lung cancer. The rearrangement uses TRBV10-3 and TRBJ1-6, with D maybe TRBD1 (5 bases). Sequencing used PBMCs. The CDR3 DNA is TGTGCCATCCACGGGACGGAAAATTCACCCCTCCACTTT. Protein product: CAIHGTENSPLHF.